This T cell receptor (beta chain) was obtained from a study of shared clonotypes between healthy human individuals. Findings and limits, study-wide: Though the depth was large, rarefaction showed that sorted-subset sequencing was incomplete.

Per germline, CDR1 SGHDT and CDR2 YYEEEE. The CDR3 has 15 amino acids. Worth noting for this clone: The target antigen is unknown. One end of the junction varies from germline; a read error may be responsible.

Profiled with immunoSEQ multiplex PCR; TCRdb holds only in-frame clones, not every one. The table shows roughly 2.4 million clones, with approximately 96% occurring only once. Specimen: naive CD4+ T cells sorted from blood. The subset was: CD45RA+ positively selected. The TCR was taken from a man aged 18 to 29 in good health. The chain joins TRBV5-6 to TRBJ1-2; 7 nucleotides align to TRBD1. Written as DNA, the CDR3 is TGTGCCAGCATCTTGACCCGGGACAGATACTATGGCTACACCTTC. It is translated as CASILTRDRYYGYTF.